A single TCR beta chain is shown here with its context. Antigen unknown. V lost 8 bases and J 5 bases, leaving 13 bases between the germline ends. CDR1 is SGHVS and CDR2 is FNYEAQ in the germline V gene. This CDR3 has 13 residues. The sample is drawn from a study of T cell responses to AZD1222 COVID-19 vaccine. Whole-study findings and limits: Baseline serostatus was positive in only five to seven AZD1222 recipients. Spike-specific TCR breadth rose after two AZD1222 doses, and depth rose as well. Clonal diversity was possibly underestimated, and the donors were mostly white British, with more females. None of the repertoires were sampled until the peak T cell response had passed.

Assay: immunoSEQ multiplex PCR; the TCRdb copy retains only in-frame clones and omits some. The repertoire holds hundreds of thousands of clones, with about 93% as singletons. The source of this sequence is an adult in good health. This specimen consisted of peripheral blood, obtained on day 0 of MenACWY control vaccination. The chain links TRBV7-6 to TRBJ1-5, with no clear D. CDR3: CASSYDVYQPQHF. DNA for the CDR3: TGTGCCAGCTCCTACGACGTTTATCAGCCCCAGCATTTT. Filled out from reference TRBV7-6 and TRBJ1-5, the complete variable domain reads GAGVSQSPRYKVTKRGQDVALRCDPISGHVSLYWYRQALGQGPEFLTYFNYEAQQDKSGLPNDRFSAERPEGSISTLTIQRTEQRDSAMYRCASSYDVYQPQHFGDGTRLSIL.